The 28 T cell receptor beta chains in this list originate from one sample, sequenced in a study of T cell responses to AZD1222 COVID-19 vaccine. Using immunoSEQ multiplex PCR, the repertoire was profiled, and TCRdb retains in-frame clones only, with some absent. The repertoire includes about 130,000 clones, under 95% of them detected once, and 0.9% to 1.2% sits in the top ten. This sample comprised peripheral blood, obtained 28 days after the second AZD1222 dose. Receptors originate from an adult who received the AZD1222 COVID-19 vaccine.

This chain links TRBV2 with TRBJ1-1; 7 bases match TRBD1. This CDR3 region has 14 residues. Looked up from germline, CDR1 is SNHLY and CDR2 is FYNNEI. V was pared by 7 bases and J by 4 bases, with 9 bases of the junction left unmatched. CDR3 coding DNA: TGTGCCAGCACCCTACAGGGGAAAGGCACTGAAGCTTTCTTT. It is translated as CASTLQGKGTEAFF.

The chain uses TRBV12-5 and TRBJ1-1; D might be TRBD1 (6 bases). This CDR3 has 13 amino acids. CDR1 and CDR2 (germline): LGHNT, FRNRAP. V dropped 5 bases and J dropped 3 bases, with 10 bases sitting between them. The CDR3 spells CASGLEGDTEAFF. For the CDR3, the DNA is TGTGCTAGTGGTCTAGAGGGGGACACTGAAGCTTTCTTT. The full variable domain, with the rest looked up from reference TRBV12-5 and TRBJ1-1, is DARVTQTPRHKVTEMGQEVTMRCQPILGHNTVFWYRQTMMQGLELLAYFRNRAPLDDSGMPKDRFSAEMPDATLATLKIQPSEPRDSAVYFCASGLEGDTEAFFGQGTRLTVV.

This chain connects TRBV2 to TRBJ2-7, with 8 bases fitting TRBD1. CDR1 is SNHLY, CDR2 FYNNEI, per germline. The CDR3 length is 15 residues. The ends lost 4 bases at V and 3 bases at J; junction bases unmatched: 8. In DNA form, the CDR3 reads TGTGCCAGCAGTGTTGGCACAGGGGGTTTCTACGAGCAGTACTTC. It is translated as CASSVGTGGFYEQYF.

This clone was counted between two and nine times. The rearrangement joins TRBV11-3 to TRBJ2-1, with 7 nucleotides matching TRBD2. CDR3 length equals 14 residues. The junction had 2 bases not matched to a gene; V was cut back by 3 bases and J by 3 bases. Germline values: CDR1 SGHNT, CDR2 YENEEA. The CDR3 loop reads CASSLAGDYNEQFF. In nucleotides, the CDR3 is TGTGCCAGCAGCTTGGCGGGGGACTACAATGAGCAGTTCTTC.

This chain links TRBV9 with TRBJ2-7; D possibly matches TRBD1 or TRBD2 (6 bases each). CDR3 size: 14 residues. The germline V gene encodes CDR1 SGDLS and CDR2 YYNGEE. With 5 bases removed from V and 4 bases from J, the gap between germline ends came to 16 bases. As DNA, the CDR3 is TGTGCCAGCAGTAGGGGGGCAGGGGAGTACGAGCAGTACTTC. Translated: CASSRGAGEYEQYF.

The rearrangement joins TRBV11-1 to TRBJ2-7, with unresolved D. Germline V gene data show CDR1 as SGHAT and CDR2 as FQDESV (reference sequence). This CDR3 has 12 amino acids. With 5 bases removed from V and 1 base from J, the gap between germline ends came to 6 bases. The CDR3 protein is CASSLLSYEQYF. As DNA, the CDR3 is TGTGCCAGCAGCCTTCTATCCTACGAGCAGTACTTC.

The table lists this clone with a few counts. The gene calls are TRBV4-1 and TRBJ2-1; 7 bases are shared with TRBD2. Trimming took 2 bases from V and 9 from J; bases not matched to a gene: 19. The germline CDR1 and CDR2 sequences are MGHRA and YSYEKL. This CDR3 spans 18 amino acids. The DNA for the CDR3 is TGCGCCAGCAGCCAACTAGAACTGGGCGGCGGGAGTAGTCGTGAGCAGTTCTTC. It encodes CASSQLELGGGSSREQFF.

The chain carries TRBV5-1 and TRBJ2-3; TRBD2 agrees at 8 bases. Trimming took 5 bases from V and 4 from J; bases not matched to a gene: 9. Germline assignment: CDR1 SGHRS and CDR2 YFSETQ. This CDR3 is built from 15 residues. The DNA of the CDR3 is TGCGCCAGCAGGTCCACGGGAGGGTTGGCAGATACGCAGTATTTT. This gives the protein CASRSTGGLADTQYF.

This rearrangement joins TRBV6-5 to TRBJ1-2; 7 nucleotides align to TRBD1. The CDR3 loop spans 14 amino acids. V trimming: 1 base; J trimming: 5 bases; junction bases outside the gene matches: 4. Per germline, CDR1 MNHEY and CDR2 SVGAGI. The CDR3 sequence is CASSYYQGVYGYTF. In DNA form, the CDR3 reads TGTGCCAGCAGTTACTATCAGGGGGTATATGGCTACACCTTC.

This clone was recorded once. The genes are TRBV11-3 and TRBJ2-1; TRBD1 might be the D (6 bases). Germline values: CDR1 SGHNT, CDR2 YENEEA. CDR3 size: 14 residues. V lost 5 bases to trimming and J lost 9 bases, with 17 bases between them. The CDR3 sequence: CASSRDRGGAEQFF. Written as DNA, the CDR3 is TGTGCCAGCAGCCGCGATCGTGGGGGCGCTGAGCAGTTCTTC.

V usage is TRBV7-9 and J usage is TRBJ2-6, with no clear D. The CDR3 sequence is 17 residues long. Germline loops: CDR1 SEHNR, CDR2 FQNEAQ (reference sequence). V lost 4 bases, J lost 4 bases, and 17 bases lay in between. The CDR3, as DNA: TGTGCCAGCAGCTATGTCCCGAAGGCCGCCGGGGCCAACGTCCTGACTTTC. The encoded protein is CASSYVPKAAGANVLTF.

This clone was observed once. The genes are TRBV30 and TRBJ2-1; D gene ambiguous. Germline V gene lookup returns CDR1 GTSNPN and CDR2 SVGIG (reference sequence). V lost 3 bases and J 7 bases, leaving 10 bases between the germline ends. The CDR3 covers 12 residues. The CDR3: CAWRPGVNEQFF. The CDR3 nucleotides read TGTGCCTGGAGGCCCGGAGTAAATGAGCAGTTCTTC. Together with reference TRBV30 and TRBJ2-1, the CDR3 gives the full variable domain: SQTIHQWPATLVQPVGSPLSLECTVEGTSNPNLYWYRQAAGRGLQLLFYSVGIGQISSEVPQNLSASRPQDRQFILSSKKLLLSDSGFYLCAWRPGVNEQFFGPGTRLTVL.

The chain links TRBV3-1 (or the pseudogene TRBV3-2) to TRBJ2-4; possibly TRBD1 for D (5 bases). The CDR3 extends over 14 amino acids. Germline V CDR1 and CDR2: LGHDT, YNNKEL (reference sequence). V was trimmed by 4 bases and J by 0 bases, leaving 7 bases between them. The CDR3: CASSLQGAKNIQYF. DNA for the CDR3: TGTGCCAGCAGCCTCCAGGGAGCCAAAAACATTCAGTACTTC.

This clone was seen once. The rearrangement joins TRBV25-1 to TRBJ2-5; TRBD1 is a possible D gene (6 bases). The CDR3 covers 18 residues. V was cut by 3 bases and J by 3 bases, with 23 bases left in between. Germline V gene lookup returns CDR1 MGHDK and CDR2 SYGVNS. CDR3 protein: CASSEYNSGEIIEETQYF. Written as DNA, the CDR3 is TGTGCCAGCAGTGAGTACAACTCAGGGGAGATAATTGAAGAGACCCAGTACTTC.

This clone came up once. The CDR3 DNA follows: TGTGCCAGCAGCTTAGATTGGGCAGGCCCCTACACCTTC. As protein: CASSLDWAGPYTF. V usage is TRBV7-6 and J usage is TRBJ1-2; D gene unclear. The CDR3 consists of 13 residues. With 1 base removed from V and 10 bases from J, the gap between germline ends came to 13 bases. In germline, CDR1 is SGHVS, CDR2 FNYEAQ.

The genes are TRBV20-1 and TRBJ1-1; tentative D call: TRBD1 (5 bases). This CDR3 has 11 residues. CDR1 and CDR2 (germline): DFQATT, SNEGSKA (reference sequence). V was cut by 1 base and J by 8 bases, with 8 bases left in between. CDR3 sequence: CSARGTREAFF. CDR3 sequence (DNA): TGCAGTGCTAGAGGGACAAGGGAAGCTTTCTTT.

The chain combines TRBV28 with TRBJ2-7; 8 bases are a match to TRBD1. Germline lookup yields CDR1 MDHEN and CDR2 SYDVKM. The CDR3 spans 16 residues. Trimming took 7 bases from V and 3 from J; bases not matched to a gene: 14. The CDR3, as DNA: TGTGCCAGCAAACCACCAACAGGGGGTTTCGGCTACGAGCAGTACTTC. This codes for CASKPPTGGFGYEQYF.

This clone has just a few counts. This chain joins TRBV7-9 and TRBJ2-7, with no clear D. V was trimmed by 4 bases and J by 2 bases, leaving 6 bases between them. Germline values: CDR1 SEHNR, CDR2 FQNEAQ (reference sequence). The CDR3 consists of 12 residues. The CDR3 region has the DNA TGTGCCAGCAGCTGGCGCCCCTACGAGCAGTACTTC. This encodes CASSWRPYEQYF.

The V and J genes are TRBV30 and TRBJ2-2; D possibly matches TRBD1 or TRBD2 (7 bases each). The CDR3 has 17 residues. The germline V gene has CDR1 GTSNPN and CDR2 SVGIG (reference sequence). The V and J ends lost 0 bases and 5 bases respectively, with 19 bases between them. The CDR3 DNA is TGTGCCTGGAGTGTACAAGTCGTTCAGGGGGGGACCGGGGAGCTGTTTTTT. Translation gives CAWSVQVVQGGTGELFF. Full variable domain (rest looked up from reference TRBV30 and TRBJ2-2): SQTIHQWPATLVQPVGSPLSLECTVEGTSNPNLYWYRQAAGRGLQLLFYSVGIGQISSEVPQNLSASRPQDRQFILSSKKLLLSDSGFYLCAWSVQVVQGGTGELFFGEGSRLTVL.

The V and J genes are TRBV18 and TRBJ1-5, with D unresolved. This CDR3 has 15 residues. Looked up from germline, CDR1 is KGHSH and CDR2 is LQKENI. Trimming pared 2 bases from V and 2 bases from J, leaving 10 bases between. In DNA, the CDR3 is TGTGCCAGCTCACCATCCCGGGAGGGCAATCAGCCCCAGCATTTT. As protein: CASSPSREGNQPQHF.

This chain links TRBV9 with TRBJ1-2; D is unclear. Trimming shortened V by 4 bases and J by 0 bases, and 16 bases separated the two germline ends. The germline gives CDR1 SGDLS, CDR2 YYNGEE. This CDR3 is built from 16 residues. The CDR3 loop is CASSTRDAGPNYGYTF. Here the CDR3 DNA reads TGTGCCAGCAGCACCCGAGATGCAGGTCCTAACTATGGCTACACCTTC.

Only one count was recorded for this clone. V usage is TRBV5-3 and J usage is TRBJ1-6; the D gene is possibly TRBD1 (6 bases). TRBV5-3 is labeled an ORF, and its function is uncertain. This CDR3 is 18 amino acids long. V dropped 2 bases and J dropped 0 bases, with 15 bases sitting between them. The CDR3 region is CARSFHRDISSYNSPLHF. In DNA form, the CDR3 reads TGTGCCAGAAGCTTCCACCGGGACATCAGCTCCTATAATTCACCCCTCCACTTT.

CDR3 loop: CASSLVSSGRDEQYF. In DNA, the CDR3 is TGCGCCAGCAGCTTGGTCTCTAGCGGGAGGGACGAGCAGTACTTC. The V gene is TRBV5-1, the J gene TRBJ2-7; 12 bases match TRBD2. The CDR3 totals 15 residues. The J segment lost 5 bases and the V segment lost 0 bases, leaving 3 bases of the junction unmatched. CDR1 is SGHRS, CDR2 YFSETQ, per germline.

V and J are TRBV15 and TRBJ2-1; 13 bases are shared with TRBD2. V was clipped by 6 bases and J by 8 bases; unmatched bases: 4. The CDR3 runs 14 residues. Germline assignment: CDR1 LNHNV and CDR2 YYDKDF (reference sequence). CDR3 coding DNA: TGTGCCACCAGTCGGGGGACTAGCGGGGATGAGCAGTTCTTC. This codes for CATSRGTSGDEQFF.

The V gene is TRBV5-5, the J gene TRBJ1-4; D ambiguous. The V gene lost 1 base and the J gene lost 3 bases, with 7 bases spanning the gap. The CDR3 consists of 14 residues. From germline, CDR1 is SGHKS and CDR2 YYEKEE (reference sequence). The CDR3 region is CASSLTGANEKLFF. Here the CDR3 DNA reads TGTGCCAGCAGCTTGACTGGGGCTAATGAAAAACTGTTTTTT.

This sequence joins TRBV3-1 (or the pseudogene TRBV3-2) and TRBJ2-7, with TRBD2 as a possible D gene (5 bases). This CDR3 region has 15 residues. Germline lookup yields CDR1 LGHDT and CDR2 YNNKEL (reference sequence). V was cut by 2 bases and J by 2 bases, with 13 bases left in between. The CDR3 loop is CASSQTPDWTYEQYF. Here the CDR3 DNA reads TGTGCCAGCAGCCAAACCCCGGACTGGACCTACGAGCAGTACTTC.

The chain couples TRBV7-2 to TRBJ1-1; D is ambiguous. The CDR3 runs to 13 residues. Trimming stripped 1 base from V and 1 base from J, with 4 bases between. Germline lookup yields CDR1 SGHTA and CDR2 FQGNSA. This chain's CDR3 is CASSLEGNTEAFF. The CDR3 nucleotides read TGTGCCAGCAGCTTAGAAGGGAACACTGAAGCTTTCTTT.

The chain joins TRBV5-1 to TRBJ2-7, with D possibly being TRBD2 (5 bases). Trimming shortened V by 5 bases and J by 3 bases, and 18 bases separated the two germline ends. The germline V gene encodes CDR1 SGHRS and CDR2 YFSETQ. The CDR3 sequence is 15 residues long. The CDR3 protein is CASRETSGKDYEQYF. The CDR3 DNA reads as TGCGCCAGCAGAGAGACCAGCGGTAAGGACTACGAGCAGTACTTC.